The clone carrying this T cell receptor (beta chain) is a singleton in its sample. Distinct nucleotide sequences in the sample also encode this CDR3. CDR1 is SGHRS, CDR2 YFSETQ, per germline. CDR3 length: 12 residues. Between the trimmed V and J ends, which lost 4 bases and 1 base, there was a span of 6 bases. This sample stems from a study of T cell changes during pregnancy in multiple sclerosis. TCRdb's table, derived via immunoSEQ multiplex PCR, lists solely in-frame clones and lacks some. The sample consists of about 87,000 clones, approximately 92% of them appearing once. The V gene is TRBV5-1, the J gene TRBJ2-7; unclear D gene. The sequence was collected from a female donor in good health, enrolled as a control in a pregnancy study. The sample in question was peripheral blood, obtained in the third trimester of pregnancy. Here the CDR3 DNA reads TGCGCCAGCAGCCCCGGGTCCTACGAGCAGTACTTC. Its translation is CASSPGSYEQYF. The variable domain in full, completed from reference TRBV5-1 and TRBJ2-7, reads KAGVTQTPRYLIKTRGQQVTLSCSPISGHRSVSWYQQTPGQGLQFLFEYFSETQRNKGNFPGRFSGRQFSNSRSEMNVSTLELGDSALYLCASSPGSYEQYFGPGTRLTVT.